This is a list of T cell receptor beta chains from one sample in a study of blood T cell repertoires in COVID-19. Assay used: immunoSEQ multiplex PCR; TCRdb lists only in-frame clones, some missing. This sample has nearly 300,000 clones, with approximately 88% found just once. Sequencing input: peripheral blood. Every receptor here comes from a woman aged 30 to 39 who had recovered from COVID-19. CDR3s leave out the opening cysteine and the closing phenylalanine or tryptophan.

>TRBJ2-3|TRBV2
ASSDGTGGSDTQY
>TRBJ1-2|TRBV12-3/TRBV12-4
ASSLHSRGGYT
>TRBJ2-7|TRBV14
ASSQDPGGYEQY
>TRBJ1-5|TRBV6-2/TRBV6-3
ASSRQGPGGNQPQH
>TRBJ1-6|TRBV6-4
ASSDSTRQGGSPLH
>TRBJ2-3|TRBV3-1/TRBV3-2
ASSLGQSRGDTQY
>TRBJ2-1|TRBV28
ASSSPVTPYNEQF
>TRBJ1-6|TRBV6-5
ASSLRAAANSPLH
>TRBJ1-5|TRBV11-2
ASSLEGSNQPQH
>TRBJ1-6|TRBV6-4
ASSQLGRDSPLH
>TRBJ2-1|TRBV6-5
ASSYWSGTLTF
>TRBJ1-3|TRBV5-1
ASSLGGIEVSGNTIY
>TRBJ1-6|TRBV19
ASSIQGWRPLH
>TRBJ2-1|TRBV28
ASSLRLARSYNEQF
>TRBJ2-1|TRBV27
ASSLNEEAEQF
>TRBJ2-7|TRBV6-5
ASSAGYEQY
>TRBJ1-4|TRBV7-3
ASSLTGALNEKLF
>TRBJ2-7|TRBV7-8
ASRGQYEQY
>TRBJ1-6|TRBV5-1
ASSRTGQGDSPLH
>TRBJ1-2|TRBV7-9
ASSFAGVYYGYT
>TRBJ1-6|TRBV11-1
ASSLGGGSPLH
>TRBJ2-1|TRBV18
ASQAGTGTNEQF
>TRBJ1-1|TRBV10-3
AIRDGQGGTEAF
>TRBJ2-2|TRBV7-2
ASSPSREFGELF
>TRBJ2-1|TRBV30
AGGRELYNEQF
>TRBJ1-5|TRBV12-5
ASGPPRDRGVSNQPQH
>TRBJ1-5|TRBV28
ASSLRHPPPH
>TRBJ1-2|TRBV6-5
ASRSGQANGYT
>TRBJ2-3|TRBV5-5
ASSLGVILAGYTDTQY
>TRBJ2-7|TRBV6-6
ASRRVSYEQY
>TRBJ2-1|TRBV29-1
SVEDIQGIGQF
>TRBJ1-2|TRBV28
ASSQTGGWSYGYT
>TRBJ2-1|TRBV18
ASSPLSSGGYNEQF
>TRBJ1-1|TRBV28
ASSFLGSGAMNTEAF
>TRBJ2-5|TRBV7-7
ASSLLAQGIGETQY
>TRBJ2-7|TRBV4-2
ASSPVSGSYEQY
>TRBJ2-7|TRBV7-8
ASSWPGLAGSSYEQY
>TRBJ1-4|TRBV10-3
AISADSHRNEKLF
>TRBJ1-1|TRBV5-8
ASSIQTGTEAF
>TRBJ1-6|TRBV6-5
ASSYLDRGDSPLH
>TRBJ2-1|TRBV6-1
ASSEGGGSYNEQF
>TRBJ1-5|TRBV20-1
SASRGISNQPQH
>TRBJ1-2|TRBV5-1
ASSPSGDWYGYT
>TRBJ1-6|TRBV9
ASSTRGQRLH
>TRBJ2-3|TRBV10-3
AISELFLSSGGASTDTQY
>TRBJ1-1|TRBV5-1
ASSLQGSSMNTEAF
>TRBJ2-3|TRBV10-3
AISESGRGLRQY
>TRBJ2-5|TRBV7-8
ASSLGRETQY
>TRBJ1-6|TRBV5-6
ASSIDREATPLH
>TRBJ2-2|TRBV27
ASSPILLRGELF
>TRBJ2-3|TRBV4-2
ASSQARGGIFTDTQY
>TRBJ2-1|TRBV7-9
ASSLANGGQAF
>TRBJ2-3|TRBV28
ASRGESSTDTQY
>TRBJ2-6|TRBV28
ASGGLSGANVLT
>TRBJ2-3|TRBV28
ASSYTGTQY
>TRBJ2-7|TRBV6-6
ASSYRQGAYEQY
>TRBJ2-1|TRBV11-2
ASSSGGWNEQF
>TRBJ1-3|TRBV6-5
ASSYSSRDGNTIY
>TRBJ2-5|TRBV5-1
ASSLTGLAETQY